This paragraph covers one TCR beta chain sequence. Clones were sequenced by immunoSEQ multiplex PCR, and TCRdb holds only the in-frame ones, with some missing. The data contain about 51,000 clones, approximately 86% of them singletons. This specimen belongs to a study of PD-L1 blockade in urothelial cancer. Study details: Patients took up atezolizumab in 2014 at 1,200 mg intravenously every 3 weeks. Blood yielded a median of roughly 140,000 T cells per sample.

Specified time point: pretreatment peripheral blood. The material sequenced was PBMCs, taken around atezolizumab (anti-PD-L1) treatment. The TCR sequence derives from a man aged 60 to 75 with urothelial cancer.

The CDR3 loop reads CASSIGAVDSPLHF. The CDR3 DNA is TGTGCCAGTAGTATAGGTGCGGTTGATTCACCCCTCCACTTT. This chain uses TRBV19 with TRBJ1-6, with D unresolved. The CDR3 loop spans 14 amino acids. V was pared by 1 base and J by 8 bases, with 9 bases between. Germline V lookup: CDR1 LNHDA, CDR2 SQIVND (reference sequence).